There are many counts of the clone carrying this T cell receptor (beta chain). Its specificity is not known. Findings and limits, study-wide: The TCR gene usage of tumor memory CD4+ T cells clustered together with blood and lymph node memory CD4+ cells and with lymph node naive CD4+ cells.

Between the trimmed V and J ends, which lost 3 bases and 5 bases, there was a span of 8 bases. Per germline, CDR1 SEHNR and CDR2 FQNEAQ (reference sequence). This CDR3 is 13 amino acids long. TCRdb re-derived calls from the 5' RACE reads in MiXCR, one entry per CDR3 protein. Seen here are 35,000 to 50,000 distinct CDR3 sequences, less than 25% observed once, and the top ten hold more than 4%. The sorted Tregs were CD4+CD25+CD127-/low cells. The source material was Tregs sorted from blood. The receptor comes from a female donor with breast cancer. This chain links TRBV7-9 with TRBJ2-1, with a possible D match to TRBD2 (5 bases). The DNA of the CDR3 is TGTGCCAGCAGCTTGAGACTAAACAATGAGCAGTTCTTC. Amino acid sequence: CASSLRLNNEQFF.